This T cell receptor beta chain was observed in a study of liver allograft versus peripheral blood T cells. Study-level information: Intrahepatic T cell receptor repertoires from transplanted livers were compared against repertoires in recipients' peripheral blood. General study findings and limits: Peripheral blood T cell receptor repertoires reportedly differed from those found within liver allografts.

Notes on this clonotype: What it recognizes is unknown.

TCRdb used MiXCR to reprocess the reads, holding one entry per CDR3 protein. The sample carries some 4,000 distinct CDR3 sequences, roughly 18% recorded once. The CDR3 consists of 13 residues. Trimming took 3 bases from V and 5 from J, leaving 13 bases between them. Germline CDR1 reads GTSNPN; CDR2 reads SVGIG (reference sequence). The V gene is TRBV30, the J gene TRBJ2-5, with D possibly matching TRBD2 (6 bases). This sequence originates from a human patient who had a liver transplant. Some T cells may be graft donor cells. For the CDR3, the DNA is TGTGCCTGGAGCTACGGGACTTTCGAGACCCAGTACTTC. The encoded protein is CAWSYGTFETQYF.